The T cell receptor (beta chain) under discussion was sequenced for a study of HIV-infected children after antiretroviral therapy interruption. The table lists this clonotype with many counts. RNA-based 3' RACE libraries used unique molecular identifiers. Using its own MiXCR run on the 3' RACE reads, TCRdb lists one record per CDR3 protein. The table shows about 86,000 distinct CDR3 sequences, with 6% to 8.5% occurring only once. After removal of 6 bases from V and 4 bases from J, the junction contained 8 bases not matched to a gene. This CDR3 region has 17 residues. Treatment: PENTA 11 planned treatment interruption arm or continuous ART arm.

This chain joins TRBV12-3 or TRBV12-4 and TRBJ2-3; 15 bases map to TRBD2. The specimen was CD45RA+ CD4+ T cells from PBMCs, pooled from several time points, collected from a donor given antiretroviral therapy, either interrupted or continuous. As for subset: naive CD4+ CD45RA+ CD45RO- T cells. The origin of this receptor is a pool of human donors with HIV. The CDR3 bases are TGTGCCAGCAGCTGGACTAGCGGGGGGGCCGGTTCAGATACGCAGTATTTT. It codes for CASSWTSGGAGSDTQYF.